The entry below describes one TCR beta chain. The CDR3 is 15 residues long. V lost 3 bases and J 5 bases, leaving 16 bases between the germline ends. The germline V gene encodes CDR1 LNHDA and CDR2 SQIVND (reference sequence). The data were taken from a study of blood T cell repertoires in COVID-19. Study context: Specimens from acute and convalescent COVID-19 originated in the United States, Italy and Spain. PBMCs, B-cell-depleted T cells, or T cells provided the cDNA or gDNA that made up the material.

In the study's own analysis: Estimated nucleated cell counts came from reference gene primer amplification. The table came from immunoSEQ multiplex PCR; TCRdb's copy has only in-frame clones and leaves some out. V and J calls and clone size are those listed in that table; D and trimming were worked out from the DNA. The profile covers under 350,000 clones, with around nine tenths appearing a single time and about 4.2% taken by the ten largest. This sequence joins TRBV19 and TRBJ1-2, with D possibly matching TRBD1 (5 bases). The clonotype was recovered from a man aged 35 to 55 with acute or convalescent COVID-19. The sequencing input was peripheral blood. CDR3 sequence: CASSIQGNLVYGYTF. The CDR3 coding sequence is TGTGCCAGTAGTATTCAGGGAAACCTGGTATATGGCTACACCTTC.